The T cell receptor beta chain described here comes from a study of cytomegalovirus exposure and HLA in healthy donors. Turning to the study itself: Per a later analysis, the 666 first-cohort and over 90 validation repertoires shared one platform. Study observations and caveats: There were 150 or so TCR beta chains listed as cytomegalovirus-associated. A few CMV-associated chains proved CMV antigen-specific in vitro.

Profiling relied on immunoSEQ multiplex PCR, and the TCRdb table lists in-frame clones only, not all of them. This table has approximately 210,000 clones, 88% appearing once. Comment on this clone: Antigen specificity is unknown.

Trimming left V 4 bases short and J 8 bases short, with 17 bases between. This CDR3 spans 14 amino acids. Germline assignment: CDR1 MNHEY and CDR2 SVGAGI. This TCR was recovered from a woman between 18 and 29 years old in good health and CMV-seronegative. The rearrangement links TRBV6-5 to TRBJ1-2; the D is unclear. Sequenced material: PBMCs. This chain's CDR3 is CASSSRRGAGGYTF. CDR3 DNA sequence: TGTGCCAGCAGTTCGCGCCGGGGAGCGGGCGGCTACACCTTC.